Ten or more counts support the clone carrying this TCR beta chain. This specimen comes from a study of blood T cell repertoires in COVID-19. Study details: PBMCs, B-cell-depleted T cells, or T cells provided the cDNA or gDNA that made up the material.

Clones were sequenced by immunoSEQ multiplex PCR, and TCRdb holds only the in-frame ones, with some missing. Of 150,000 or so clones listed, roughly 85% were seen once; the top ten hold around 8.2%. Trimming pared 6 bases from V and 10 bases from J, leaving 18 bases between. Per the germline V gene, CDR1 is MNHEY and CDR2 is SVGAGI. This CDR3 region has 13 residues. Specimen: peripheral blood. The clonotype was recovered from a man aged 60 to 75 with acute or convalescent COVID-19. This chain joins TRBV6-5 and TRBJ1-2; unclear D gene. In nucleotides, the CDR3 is TGTGCCAGCAGGCTCTTCGGAGGGAACGCCTACACCTTC. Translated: CASRLFGGNAYTF.